This T cell receptor (beta chain) emerged from a study of Ad26.COV2.S vaccination and SARS-CoV-2 variants. This clone was picked up one time. Treatment in this sample: some 19 received Ad26.COV2.S at low or high dose, single or two shots; about 5 received placebo; per-sample allocation not given. Collection of samples fell on day 63 after the first vaccine or placebo injection. The CDR3 covers 16 residues. V shed 1 base, J shed 4 bases, and the junction held 5 bases outside the gene matches. Germline V gene sequence: CDR1 MNHNS, CDR2 SASEGT. The method was immunoSEQ multiplex PCR; TCRdb's version includes in-frame clones alone and lacks a portion of them. This table has some 480,000 clones, 70% to 90% appearing once.

Sample: peripheral blood, taken in a trial of Ad26.COV2.S vaccine versus placebo. This chain connects TRBV6-1 to TRBJ1-3; TRBD1 matches 9 bases. This sequence was found in a person aged 18-60 years who received the Ad26.COV2.S COVID-19 vaccine or a placebo. The chain's CDR3 is CASSEGVGTGGNTIYF. As DNA, the CDR3 is TGTGCCAGCAGTGAAGGCGTGGGGACAGGGGGAAACACCATATATTTT.